The clone carrying this T cell receptor beta chain was observed once. The data stem from a study of blood T cell repertoires in COVID-19. Study at large: Material from acute and convalescent COVID-19 was sourced from the United States, Italy and Spain. In each case, the material was cDNA or gDNA derived from T cells, B-cell-depleted T cells, or PBMCs.

The CDR3 has 17 residues. CDR1 and CDR2 (germline): ENHRY, SYGVKD. V lost 0 bases to trimming and J lost 4 bases, with 13 bases between them. Measured with immunoSEQ multiplex PCR; TCRdb has only the in-frame clones, and not every one. This table has hundreds of thousands of clones, about 87% appearing once. This TCR derives from a woman aged 25 to 39 who had recovered from COVID-19. The sample was peripheral blood. The chain joins TRBV10-3 to TRBJ2-6, with a tentative D call TRBD2 (6 bases). The CDR3 DNA sequence: TGTGCCATCAGTGAGTCACCCCCTACTAGCGGGGCCAACGTCCTGACTTTC. It is translated as CAISESPPTSGANVLTF.